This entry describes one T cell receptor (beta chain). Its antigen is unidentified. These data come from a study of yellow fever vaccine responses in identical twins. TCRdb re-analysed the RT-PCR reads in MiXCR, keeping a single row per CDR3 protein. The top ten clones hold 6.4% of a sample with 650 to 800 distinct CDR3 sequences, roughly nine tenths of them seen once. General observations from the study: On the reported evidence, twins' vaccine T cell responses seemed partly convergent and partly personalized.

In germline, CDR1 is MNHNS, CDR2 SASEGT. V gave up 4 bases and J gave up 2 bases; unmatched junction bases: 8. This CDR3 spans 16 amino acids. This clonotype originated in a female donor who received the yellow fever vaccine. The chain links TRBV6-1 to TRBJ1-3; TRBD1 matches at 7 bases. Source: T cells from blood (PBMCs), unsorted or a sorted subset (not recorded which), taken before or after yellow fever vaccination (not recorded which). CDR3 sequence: CASSASGTAPGNTIYF. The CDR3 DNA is TGTGCCAGCAGTGCGTCCGGGACAGCTCCTGGAAACACCATATATTTT.